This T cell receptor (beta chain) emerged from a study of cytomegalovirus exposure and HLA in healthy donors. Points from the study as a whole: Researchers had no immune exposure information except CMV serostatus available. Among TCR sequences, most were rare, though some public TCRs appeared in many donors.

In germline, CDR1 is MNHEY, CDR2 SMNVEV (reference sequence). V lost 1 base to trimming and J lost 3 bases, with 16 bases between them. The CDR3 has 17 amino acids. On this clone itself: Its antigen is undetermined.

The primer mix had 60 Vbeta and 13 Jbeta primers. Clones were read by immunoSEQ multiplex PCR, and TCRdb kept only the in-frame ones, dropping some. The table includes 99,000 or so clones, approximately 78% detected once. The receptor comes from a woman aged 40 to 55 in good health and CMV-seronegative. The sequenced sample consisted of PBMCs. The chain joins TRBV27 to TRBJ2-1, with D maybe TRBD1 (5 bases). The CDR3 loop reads CASSLFVREIDYNEQFF. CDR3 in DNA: TGTGCCAGCAGTTTATTCGTCAGGGAAATTGACTACAATGAGCAGTTCTTC.